A selection of T cell receptor beta chains follows, all from one sample in a study of blood T cells in healthy people across ages. TCRdb reprocessed the 5' RACE reads via MiXCR and lists one record per CDR3 protein. Here the sample spans about 1.4 million distinct CDR3 sequences, approximately 59% being singletons. Sequenced sample: blood. These TCRs come from a man aged 18 to 30 in good health. Each CDR3 is given with its conserved first and last residue. D genes are given only for firm matches. The size field is filled for only some rows; it gives once, few, many or a size class.

-	13	TRBJ2-5	TRBD1	TRBV29-1	CSVQGTGENEQYF	TGCAGCGTACAGGGGACCGGGGAGAATGAGCAGTACTTC
once	14	TRBJ1-1	-	TRBV4-2	CASSPGKGNTEAFF	TGTGCCAGCAGCCCCGGTAAGGGGAACACTGAAGCTTTCTTT
-	14	TRBJ2-7	-	TRBV12-3/TRBV12-4	CASSAGPWLYEQYF	TGTGCCAGCAGTGCGGGACCCTGGCTCTACGAGCAGTACTTC
-	16	TRBJ2-2	TRBD1	TRBV3-1	CASSQAGTGRTGELFF	TGTGCCAGCAGCCAGGCCGGGACAGGTCGCACCGGGGAGCTGTTTTTT
-	14	TRBJ1-1	-	TRBV27	CASRGWGVNTEAFF	TGTGCCAGCAGGGGTTGGGGGGTGAACACTGAAGCTTTCTTT
-	14	TRBJ1-2	TRBD1	TRBV4-1	CASSRPGQGGGYTF	TGCGCCAGCAGCCGACCGGGACAGGGCGGTGGCTACACCTTC
-	18	TRBJ2-7	TRBD2	TRBV3-1	CASSQDLGASGHRYEQYF	TGTGCCAGCAGCCAAGATCTAGGGGCTAGCGGACACCGCTACGAGCAGTACTTC
-	15	TRBJ1-1	-	TRBV4-3	CASSQDTGANTEAFF	TGCGCCAGCAGCCAAGATACAGGCGCAAACACTGAAGCTTTCTTT
-	17	TRBJ1-2	-	TRBV27	CASRSGFSGTVSYGYTF	TGTGCCAGCAGATCCGGTTTTTCGGGTACAGTGTCCTATGGCTACACCTTC
few	15	TRBJ2-5	-	TRBV7-9	CASSSTGTSQETQYF	TGTGCCAGCAGCTCCACCGGGACCAGCCAAGAGACCCAGTACTTC
-	17	TRBJ2-1	TRBD2	TRBV2	CASRPGLAARFGNEQFF	TGTGCCAGCAGGCCGGGACTAGCGGCCAGGTTTGGCAATGAGCAGTTCTTC
-	17	TRBJ2-6	-	TRBV5-1	CASSLNQQGSGANVLTF	TGCGCCAGCAGCTTGAACCAACAGGGCTCTGGGGCCAACGTCCTGACTTTC
-	16	TRBJ2-1	TRBD1	TRBV7-9	CASSLAAMTGYNEQFF	TGTGCCAGCAGCTTGGCTGCTATGACAGGGTACAATGAGCAGTTCTTC
-	20	TRBJ2-2	TRBD2	TRBV20-1	CSARDLKTSGGIYNTGELFF	TGCAGTGCTAGAGATCTTAAGACTAGCGGGGGGATTTACAACACCGGGGAGCTGTTTTTT
-	13	TRBJ2-1	TRBD2	TRBV20-1	CSVRIAGENEQFF	TGCAGTGTGAGAATAGCGGGGGAAAATGAGCAGTTCTTC
-	13	TRBJ1-2	TRBD1	TRBV4-3	CASSHRGTYGYTF	TGCGCCAGCAGCCACAGGGGGACATATGGCTACACCTTC
-	11	TRBJ2-3	-	TRBV10-2	CASSERDTQYF	TGTGCCAGCAGTGAGAGGGATACGCAGTATTTT
-	13	TRBJ2-1	-	TRBV20-1	CSARRFSEDEQFF	TGCAGTGCTAGAAGATTTTCGGAGGATGAGCAGTTCTTC
-	13	TRBJ1-2	TRBD1	TRBV20-1	CSARDSLSYGYTF	TGCAGTGCTCGGGACAGCCTTAGCTATGGCTACACCTTC
-	15	TRBJ2-5	-	TRBV12-3/TRBV12-4	CASSATGLAKVIQYF	TGTGCCAGCAGTGCAACAGGTCTGGCCAAAGTCATTCAGTACTTT
-	15	TRBJ2-2	TRBD1	TRBV10-2	CASSGTGGGSGELFF	TGCGCCAGCAGTGGGACAGGGGGTGGGTCCGGGGAGCTGTTTTTT
few	19	TRBJ1-4	-	TRBV18	CASSPADRGASATNEKLFF	TGTGCCAGCTCACCAGCTGATCGGGGGGCGTCGGCGACTAATGAAAAACTGTTTTTT
-	15	TRBJ2-5	TRBD1	TRBV28	CASSWGQGLQETQYF	TGTGCCAGCAGTTGGGGACAGGGGCTACAAGAGACCCAGTACTTC
-	15	TRBJ2-2	-	TRBV24-1	CATSDLPSDTGELFF	TGTGCCACCAGTGATTTGCCTAGTGACACCGGGGAGCTGTTTTTT
-	16	TRBJ2-5	TRBD2	TRBV27	CASSLSSGGQGETQYF	TGTGCCAGCAGTTTGTCTAGCGGGGGGCAGGGAGAGACCCAGTACTTC
-	16	TRBJ1-2	-	TRBV21-1	CASSGERDLPADGYTF	TGTGCCAGCAGCGGAGAACGGGACCTCCCGGCGGATGGCTACACCTTC
-	15	TRBJ1-4	TRBD1	TRBV6-6	CASSYSGQGSEKLFF	TGTGCCAGCAGTTACTCGGGACAGGGTTCTGAAAAACTGTTTTTT